A single sample is the source of the 25 T cell receptor beta chains below, sequenced in a study of T cells in women clearing cervical HPV infection. TCRdb keeps only in-frame clones here, not all; method: immunoSEQ multiplex PCR. The sample table includes about 26,000 clones. What was sequenced was blood buffy coat. The source is a woman aged 18-70 years with a cervical HPV16 infection that either progressed to CIN3+ or cleared (not recorded which).

In the case of this clone: The read stops 3 residues short of the end of the CDR3; the missing end is completed from the germline J gene. J is TRBJ2-3 and V is TRBV20-1; possible D gene TRBD2, 7 bases. CDR3 size: 16 residues. CDR1 is DFQATT and CDR2 is SNEGSKA in the germline V gene (reference sequence). Trimming removed 3 bases at V and 1 base at J, with 17 bases between. The CDR3 spells CSASAGANHRTDTQYF. CDR3 DNA (partial): TGCAGTGCTAGCGCGGGGGCGAATCATCGCACAGATACG.

As regards this clone: The DNA ends 3 residues before the CDR3 does, and the rest of the CDR3 is filled in from the germline J gene. V gene TRBV18 combines with J gene TRBJ1-1; D gene uncertain. The CDR3 is 14 amino acids. Germline CDR1 KGHSH, CDR2 LQKENI. Here the CDR3 reads CASSPQQDNPEAFF. The DNA read from the CDR3 is TGTGCCAGCTCACCACAACAAGACAACCCCGAA. Drawing the rest from reference TRBV18 and TRBJ1-1, the complete variable domain is NAGVMQNPRHLVRRRGQEARLRCSPMKGHSHVYWYRQLPEEGLKFMVYLQKENIIDESGMPKERFSAEFPKEGPSILRIQQVVRGDSAAYFCASSPQQDNPEAFFGQGTRLTVV.

Comments on this clone: The read halts 3 residues ahead of the CDR3 end, with the missing end drawn from the germline J gene. This chain links TRBV20-1 with TRBJ1-3; no firm D call. V lost 3 bases to trimming and J lost 0 bases, with 6 bases between them. The germline V gene encodes CDR1 DFQATT and CDR2 SNEGSKA (reference sequence). The CDR3 sequence is 13 residues long. The sequenced CDR3 bases are TGCAGTGCTAGCCCCCACTCTGGAAACACC. Translated: CSASPHSGNT. The complete CDR3 sequence is CSASPHSGNTIYF.

Note on this clone: From the germline J gene comes the end of the CDR3, since the read stops 3 residues before it. The rearrangement joins TRBV7-9 to TRBJ2-1; tentative D call: TRBD1 (6 bases). The CDR3 runs 13 residues. CDR1 is SEHNR and CDR2 is FQNEAQ in the germline V gene (reference sequence). V lost 5 bases to trimming and J lost 6 bases, with 11 bases between them. CDR3 sequence: CASSRAGVNEQFF. Partial CDR3 DNA: TGTGCCAGCAGCCGAGCAGGGGTCAATGAG.

On this clone: Read data end 3 residues before the CDR3 end; the end is taken from the germline J gene. The rearrangement joins TRBV7-3 to TRBJ2-3; D not resolved. Trimming took off 2 bases at V and 0 bases at J, with 6 bases between the two ends. Germline assignment: CDR1 SGHTA and CDR2 FQGTGA. The CDR3 spans 14 residues. Here the CDR3 reads CASSLADSTDTQYF. The DNA read from the CDR3 is TGTGCCAGCAGCTTAGCGGATAGCACAGATACG.

Comment on this clone: The sequence runs out 3 residues before the end of the CDR3; the remainder is reconstructed from the germline J gene. The V call is TRBV7-9, the J call TRBJ2-2; 12 nucleotides line up with TRBD1. Germline CDR1 and CDR2: SEHNR and FQNEAQ (reference sequence). The CDR3 is 15 residues long. The covered CDR3 bases are TGTGCCAGCAGCTTGTCGGGGACAGGGGGCGTAAAG. Translated, it gives CASSLSGTGGVK. The entire CDR3 reads CASSLSGTGGVKLFF.

About this clone itself: Coverage ceases 3 residues before the CDR3 finishes, and the germline J gene fills in the end. The chain couples TRBV18 to TRBJ2-2, with TRBD1 identical over 8 bases. CDR1 and CDR2 from the germline V gene are KGHSH and LQKENI. This CDR3 spans 14 amino acids. The covered CDR3 bases are TGTGCCAGCTCACCAGAGACAGGGGCATCACCG. Translated, it gives CASSPETGASP. The whole CDR3 is CASSPETGASPLFF.

In the case of this clone: The sequenced fragment ends 3 residues before the CDR3 boundary, so the rest is inferred from the germline J gene. The chain is built from TRBV7-2 and TRBJ2-7, with 10 bases matching TRBD1. After removal of 4 bases from V and 2 bases from J, the junction contained 2 bases not matched to a gene. The V gene's germline CDR1 is SGHTA and CDR2 FQGNSA. The CDR3 has 14 amino acids. The CDR3 loop is CASSSDRGPYEQYF. The covered CDR3 bases are TGTGCCAGCAGCTCTGACAGGGGGCCCTACGAG.

The CDR3 DNA, read in part, is TGCAGTGCGCGACCCCGGCGGGGGGTATGGACTAGCGGGAGGGCCGGCCAAGAGACC. Translated: CSARPRRGVWTSGRAGQET. The CDR3 in its entirety is CSARPRRGVWTSGRAGQETQYF. This chain uses TRBV20-1 with TRBJ2-5; 15 nucleotides line up with TRBD2. The read halts 3 residues ahead of the CDR3 end, with the missing end drawn from the germline J gene. CDR1 is DFQATT, CDR2 SNEGSKA, per germline (reference sequence). The trim removed 6 bases at V and 1 base at J, leaving 24 bases unmatched. This CDR3 spans 22 amino acids.

Regarding this clone: The CDR3 is cut off 3 residues early in the read; its end comes from the germline J gene. The V and J genes are TRBV5-1 and TRBJ2-1; 8 bases are a match to TRBD2. The junction had 8 bases not matched to a gene; V was cut back by 4 bases and J by 5 bases. Germline V lookup: CDR1 SGHRS, CDR2 YFSETQ. The CDR3 extends over 15 amino acids. The part of the CDR3 DNA that was read is TGCGCCAGCAGCATCGGGGGGGCGGGGGACAATGAG. Translating gives CASSIGGAGDNE. The CDR3 as a whole reads CASSIGGAGDNEQFF.

On this clone itself: The read ends 3 residues early relative to the CDR3; the germline J gene fills the gap. J is TRBJ2-5 and V is TRBV6-2 or TRBV6-3; D may be TRBD2 (7 bases). The CDR3 sequence is 13 residues long. From germline, CDR1 is MNHEY and CDR2 SVGEGT. The ends were cut back, 7 bases at V and 5 bases at J, with 14 bases in the middle. CDR3 region: CASIQGGTETQYF. The part of the CDR3 DNA that was read is TGTGCCAGCATACAGGGAGGGACGGAGACC.

The part of the CDR3 DNA that was read is TGCGCCAGCAGCTTATCCCCAGGGGCTGGGACTGAA. It codes for CASSLSPGAGTE. The full CDR3 protein reads CASSLSPGAGTEAFF. This rearrangement joins TRBV5-1 to TRBJ1-1; TRBD1 might be the D (6 bases). The missing CDR3 end, 3 residues past where the read stops, is filled in from the germline J gene. The V gene's germline CDR1 is SGHRS and CDR2 YFSETQ. There are 15 residues in the CDR3. V lost 2 bases and J 5 bases, leaving 16 bases between the germline ends.

With regard to this clone: The read comes to an end 3 residues before the CDR3 does, leaving the germline J gene to fill in the end. The V and J genes are TRBV19 and TRBJ1-5; 10 nucleotides match TRBD1. From germline, CDR1 is LNHDA and CDR2 SQIVND (reference sequence). V trimming: 5 bases; J trimming: 7 bases; junction bases outside the gene matches: 8. This CDR3 has 15 amino acids. CDR3 DNA (partial): TGTGCCAGTAGTTACGGGACAGGGGCCCCCCAGCCC. Translated, it gives CASSYGTGAPQP. From start to end, the CDR3 is CASSYGTGAPQPQHF.

Points on this clone: The read halts 3 residues ahead of the CDR3 end, with the missing end drawn from the germline J gene. The chain uses TRBV29-1 and TRBJ2-3, with D uncertain. CDR1 is SQVTM and CDR2 is ANQGSEA in the germline V gene. Trimming removed 5 bases at V and 2 bases at J, with 8 bases between. This CDR3 is 12 amino acids long. This chain's CDR3 is CSVHSLTDTQYF. CDR3 DNA (partial): TGCAGCGTTCATAGCCTCACAGATACG.

To note about this clone: The DNA ends 3 residues before the CDR3 does, and the rest of the CDR3 is filled in from the germline J gene. This rearrangement joins TRBV7-8 to TRBJ1-4, with no clear D. Germline V lookup: CDR1 SGHVS, CDR2 FQNEAQ. The ends were cut back, 2 bases at V and 7 bases at J, with 8 bases in the middle. CDR3 size: 13 residues. The CDR3 loop reads CASSLFRGEKLFF. The part of the CDR3 DNA that was read is TGTGCCAGCAGCTTATTTCGCGGTGAAAAA.

CDR3 region: CASSPNRNYGYTF. The sequenced part of the CDR3 DNA is TGTGCCAGCTCACCAAACAGGAACTATGGC. The chain links TRBV18 to TRBJ1-2; D perhaps matches TRBD1 (5 bases). The missing CDR3 end, 3 residues past where the read stops, is filled in from the germline J gene. CDR1 and CDR2 from the germline V gene are KGHSH and LQKENI. This CDR3 comprises 13 residues. Trimming removed 2 bases at V and 2 bases at J, with 6 bases between.

A note on this clone: The read terminates 3 residues ahead of where the CDR3 ends, so the germline J gene completes it. The V gene is TRBV29-1, the J gene TRBJ1-5; TRBD1 might be the D (5 bases). This CDR3 region has 14 residues. V lost 5 bases and J lost 1, with 12 bases in between. The germline CDR1 and CDR2 sequences are SQVTM and ANQGSEA. Incomplete CDR3 DNA: TGCAGCGTTTTGGGCGGGGGGAGCAATCAGCCC. Encoded protein: CSVLGGGSNQP. The CDR3 reads in full as CSVLGGGSNQPQHF.

On this clone itself: The CDR3 end is not reached by the read, which stops 3 residues before it; the germline J gene fills it in. The chain is built from TRBV11-2 and TRBJ2-5; TRBD1 agrees at 9 bases. Germline loops: CDR1 SGHAT, CDR2 FQNNGV. Germline trimming cut 4 bases from V and 3 bases from J; bases unmatched to any gene: 3. The CDR3 has 14 residues. The CDR3 spells CASSWGQGEETQYF. CDR3 bases read: TGTGCCAGCAGCTGGGGACAGGGAGAAGAGACC.

Regarding this clone: Coverage ceases 3 residues before the CDR3 finishes, and the germline J gene fills in the end. This chain connects TRBV20-1 to TRBJ1-5, with D possibly TRBD1 on 6 matching bases. Trimming took 6 bases from V and 3 from J, leaving 18 bases between them. The germline V gene has CDR1 DFQATT and CDR2 SNEGSKA (reference sequence). The CDR3 extends over 15 amino acids. The CDR3: CSATGQRVYNQPQHF. The DNA read from the CDR3 is TGCAGTGCAACTGGACAGAGGGTTTACAATCAGCCC.

For this clone: The CDR3 end lies 3 residues beyond the end of the read and is filled in from the germline J gene. The chain couples TRBV7-9 to TRBJ2-4; no reliable D call. The CDR3 extends over 14 amino acids. CDR1 and CDR2 (germline): SEHNR, FQNEAQ (reference sequence). The DNA read from the CDR3 is TGTGCCAGCAGCTCATTTCGGCAACACTATGGT. Encoded protein: CASSSFRQHYG. The full CDR3 reads CASSSFRQHYGQYF. Variable domain in full (rest from reference TRBV7-9 and TRBJ2-4): DTGVSQNPRHKITKRGQNVTFRCDPISEHNRLYWYRQTLGQGPEFLTYFQNEAQLEKSRLLSDRFSAERPKGSFSTLEIQRTEQGDSAMYLCASSSFRQHYGQYFGAGTRLSVL.

As for this clone: The CDR3 end falls 3 residues outside the read, so it is completed with the germline J gene. The chain carries TRBV20-1 and TRBJ2-1, with D uncertain. CDR3 size: 16 residues. V shed 0 bases and J shed 0 bases, with 12 bases lying between them. Germline values: CDR1 DFQATT, CDR2 SNEGSKA (reference sequence). The CDR3 sequence: CSARDVSVNSYNEQFF. The sequenced part of the CDR3 DNA is TGCAGTGCTAGAGATGTGAGCGTCAACTCCTACAATGAG.

With regard to this clone: The read terminates 3 residues before the CDR3 end, so the remaining end is supplied by the germline J gene. The chain combines TRBV5-5 with TRBJ2-7; weak D call: TRBD2 (6 bases). CDR3 length equals 13 residues. Per germline, CDR1 SGHKS and CDR2 YYEKEE (reference sequence). V shed 3 bases and J shed 3 bases, with 10 bases lying between them. CDR3 sequence: CASSSAGFYEQYF. CDR3 DNA, as far as it was read: TGTGCCAGCAGCTCGGCGGGGTTCTACGAG.

The CDR3 spells CASSPDSFLDYTF. The CDR3 DNA, read in part, is TGTGCCAGCTCACCAGACTCCTTCCTAGAC. The chain is built from TRBV18 and TRBJ1-2; D uncertain. The sequenced fragment ends 3 residues before the CDR3 boundary, so the rest is inferred from the germline J gene. The CDR3 loop spans 13 amino acids. CDR1 and CDR2 (germline): KGHSH, LQKENI.

The DNA read from the CDR3 is TGCGCCAGCAGCTTAAGGGACAGGAACACCGGGGAG. Translated, it gives CASSLRDRNTGE. The CDR3 as a whole reads CASSLRDRNTGELFF. V gene TRBV5-1 combines with J gene TRBJ2-2; 7 bases map to TRBD1. The read stops 3 residues short of the end of the CDR3; the missing end is completed from the germline J gene. This CDR3 contains 15 residues. The V gene's germline CDR1 is SGHRS and CDR2 YFSETQ. V shed 2 bases, J shed 1 base, and the junction held 2 bases outside the gene matches. Combining the CDR3 with reference TRBV5-1 and TRBJ2-2 gives the whole variable domain KAGVTQTPRYLIKTRGQQVTLSCSPISGHRSVSWYQQTPGQGLQFLFEYFSETQRNKGNFPGRFSGRQFSNSRSEMNVSTLELGDSALYLCASSLRDRNTGELFFGEGSRLTVL.

Turning to this clone: Coverage ceases 3 residues before the CDR3 finishes, and the germline J gene fills in the end. V is TRBV9 and J is TRBJ1-6; no firm D call. V was trimmed by 2 bases and J by 7 bases, leaving 10 bases between them. This CDR3 comprises 14 residues. Germline CDR1 is SGDLS and CDR2 is YYNGEE. Here the CDR3 reads CASSVQDQNSPLHF. The sequenced CDR3 bases are TGTGCCAGCAGCGTGCAGGATCAAAATTCACCC.